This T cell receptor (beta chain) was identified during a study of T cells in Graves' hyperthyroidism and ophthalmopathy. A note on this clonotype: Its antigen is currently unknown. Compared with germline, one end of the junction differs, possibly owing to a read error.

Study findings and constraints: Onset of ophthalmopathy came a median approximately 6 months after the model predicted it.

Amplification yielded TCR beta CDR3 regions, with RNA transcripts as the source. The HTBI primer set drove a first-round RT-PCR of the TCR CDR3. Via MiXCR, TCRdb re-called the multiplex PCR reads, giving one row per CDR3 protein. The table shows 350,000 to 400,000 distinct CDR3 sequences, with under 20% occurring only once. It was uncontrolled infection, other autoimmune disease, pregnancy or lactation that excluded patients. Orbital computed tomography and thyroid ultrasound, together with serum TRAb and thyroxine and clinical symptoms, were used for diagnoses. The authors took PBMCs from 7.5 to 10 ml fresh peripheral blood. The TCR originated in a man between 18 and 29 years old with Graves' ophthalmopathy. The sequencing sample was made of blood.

DNA for the CDR3: TGTGCCAGTAGTATAGGGCGACAGATATTCACTGAAGCTTTTTTT. This gives the protein CASSIGRQIFTEAFF. V and J are TRBV19 and TRBJ1-1; weak D call: TRBD1 (5 bases). The CDR3 has 15 amino acids. Germline CDR1 and CDR2: LNHDA and SQIVND (reference sequence). Full variable domain (outside the CDR3, taken from reference TRBV19 and TRBJ1-1): DGGITQSPKYLFRKEGQNVTLSCEQNLNHDAMYWYRQDPGQGLRLIYYSQIVNDFQKGDIAEGYSVSREKKESFPLTVTSAQKNPTAFYLCASSIGRQIFTEAFFGQGTRLTVV.